The 20 T cell receptor beta chains reported below all come from one sample, sequenced in a study of CD8+CD57+ T cells in acquired aplastic anemia. The template for TCR beta VDJ and CDR3 sequence profiling was genomic DNA. TCRdb passed the reads through MiXCR, listing each CDR3 protein once. Of around 210,000 distinct CDR3 sequences in the sample, about 62% are singletons; the top ten hold about three fifths. Selection for sequencing was limited to patients who had shown CD8+CD57+ cell expansion by flow cytometry. The sequencing input was sorted CD4+, CD8+, or CD8+CD57+ T cells (not recorded which) from PBMCs. All receptors come from a human donor with aplastic anemia.

V gene TRBV19 combines with J gene TRBJ2-2, with 9 bases lining up with TRBD1. The CDR3 has 15 amino acids. Germline V CDR1 and CDR2: LNHDA, SQIVND (reference sequence). V shed 5 bases, J shed 7 bases, and the junction held 8 bases outside the gene matches. The CDR3 bases are TGTGCCAGTAGTGTAACAGGGGGCGTGATCGGGGAGCTGTTTTTT. It translates to CASSVTGGVIGELFF.

The V call is TRBV5-1, the J call TRBJ1-2, with TRBD1 matching 9 bases. The CDR3 spans 13 residues. Germline-derived CDR1 and CDR2 are SGHRS and YFSETQ. The junction had 6 bases not matched to a gene; V was cut back by 5 bases and J by 7 bases. CDR3 region: CASRSGQGCGYTF. CDR3 DNA: TGCGCCAGCAGGTCCGGACAGGGGTGTGGCTACACCTTC.

The V gene is TRBV15, the J gene TRBJ2-2, with unresolved D. This CDR3 spans 13 amino acids. The germline V and J ends were trimmed by 3 bases and 5 bases, with 7 bases remaining between them. Germline lookup yields CDR1 LNHNV and CDR2 YYDKDF (reference sequence). This CDR3 is CATSSVRTGELFF. DNA for the CDR3: TGTGCCACCAGCAGCGTTAGGACCGGGGAGCTGTTTTTT.

V gene TRBV12-3 or TRBV12-4 combines with J gene TRBJ2-7, with 12 bases aligning to TRBD2. This CDR3 region has 16 residues. Unmatched junction bases numbered 6, after V lost 4 bases and J lost 2 bases. The CDR3 protein is CASSYQRTSGTYEQYF. In DNA form, the CDR3 reads TGTGCCAGCAGTTACCAAAGGACTAGCGGGACCTACGAGCAGTACTTC.

The CDR3 coding sequence is TGCAGTGCTATGCGACAGACTACTGAAGCTTTCTTT. It specifies CSAMRQTTEAFF. This rearrangement joins TRBV20-1 to TRBJ1-1; D possibly corresponds to TRBD1 (5 bases). The CDR3 length is 12 residues. Trimming removed 4 bases at V and 5 bases at J, with 11 bases between. The V gene's germline CDR1 is DFQATT and CDR2 SNEGSKA (reference sequence).

This clonotype was picked up many times. The V call is TRBV6-5, the J call TRBJ2-2; D perhaps matches TRBD1 (5 bases). Looked up from germline, CDR1 is MNHEY and CDR2 is SVGAGI. V lost 2 bases and J lost 2, with 9 bases in between. There are 15 residues in the CDR3. The CDR3 DNA reads as TGTGCCAGCAGTTACCTGACAGTTAACACCGGGGAGCTGTTTTTT. Translated: CASSYLTVNTGELFF.

The chain joins TRBV7-2 to TRBJ2-3; perhaps TRBD2 as D (6 bases). CDR3 length: 16 amino acids. In germline, CDR1 is SGHTA, CDR2 FQGNSA. V lost 7 bases and J 1 base, leaving 18 bases between the germline ends. CDR3 in DNA: TGTGCCAGCACCTCCGTCCCATGGGGGGGCACAGATACGCAGTATTTT. Translation gives CASTSVPWGGTDTQYF.

The genes are TRBV7-2 and TRBJ2-5; 8 bases line up with TRBD1. The CDR3 sequence is 15 residues long. V shed 2 bases, J shed 5 bases, and the junction held 7 bases outside the gene matches. The germline V gene has CDR1 SGHTA and CDR2 FQGNSA. This CDR3 is CASSLMDRVVETQYF. In nucleotides, the CDR3 is TGTGCCAGCAGCTTAATGGACAGGGTTGTGGAGACCCAGTACTTC. The whole variable domain, filled in from reference TRBV7-2 and TRBJ2-5, reads GAGVSQSPSNKVTEKGKDVELRCDPISGHTALYWYRQSLGQGLEFLIYFQGNSAPDKSGLPSDRFSAERTGGSVSTLTIQRTQQEDSAVYLCASSLMDRVVETQYFGPGTRLLVL.

The V call is TRBV19, the J call TRBJ1-1, with D tentatively TRBD1 (6 bases). The CDR3 covers 15 residues. Germline CDR1 and CDR2: LNHDA and SQIVND (reference sequence). The V and J ends lost 8 bases and 0 bases respectively, with 16 bases between them. The CDR3 loop reads CASETEGGMNTEAFF. CDR3 coding DNA: TGTGCCAGTGAAACAGAGGGGGGTATGAACACTGAAGCTTTCTTT.

The chain combines TRBV15 with TRBJ2-7; 9 nucleotides agree with TRBD1. Trimming removed 3 bases from V and 7 bases from J; junction bases left unmatched: 4. There are 13 residues in the CDR3. Germline V gene sequence: CDR1 LNHNV, CDR2 YYDKDF (reference sequence). This CDR3 reads CATSRDRGREQYF. CDR3 bases: TGTGCCACCAGCAGGGACAGGGGACGGGAGCAGTACTTC.

The V and J genes are TRBV10-2 and TRBJ2-5, with 16 positions matching TRBD2. V shed 7 bases and J 4 bases; nucleotides not matched to a gene: 6. This CDR3 is 16 amino acids long. CDR1 and CDR2 (germline): WSHSY, SAAADI. The CDR3, as DNA: TGCGCCAGCAACCCCGGGACTAGCGGGAGGGCAGAGACCCAGTACTTC. Translation: CASNPGTSGRAETQYF.

In this sample, this clonotype turned up once. At one of its ends the junction is not consistent with the germline gene, which may arise from a read error. J is TRBJ2-7 and V is TRBV29-1; TRBD1 matches 7 bases. Germline V gives CDR1 SQVTM, CDR2 ANQGSEA. The CDR3 consists of 13 residues. Here the CDR3 DNA reads TGCGGCGTCGTTGTGGGACAGCCCTACGAGCAGTACTTC. The encoded protein is CGVVVGQPYEQYF.

This rearrangement joins TRBV29-1 to TRBJ1-1, with D unresolved. CDR3 length: 13 amino acids. Trimming took 5 bases from V and 3 from J, leaving 13 bases between them. From germline, CDR1 is SQVTM and CDR2 ANQGSEA. The CDR3 sequence: CSVSVRGDTEAFF. The DNA for the CDR3 is TGCAGCGTTTCGGTTCGAGGTGACACTGAAGCTTTCTTT.

As DNA, the CDR3 is TGTGCCAGCAGCTTAGTAAGTCGGGACAGGCCCTACGAGCAGTACTTC. This codes for CASSLVSRDRPYEQYF. This chain links TRBV7-2 with TRBJ2-7; 8 nucleotides match TRBD1. The trim removed 1 base at V and 2 bases at J, leaving 7 bases unmatched. Germline CDR1 SGHTA, CDR2 FQGNSA. The CDR3 covers 16 residues.

The chain is built from TRBV4-2 and TRBJ1-5, with 9 bases matching TRBD1. The CDR3 has 14 amino acids. From germline, CDR1 is LGHNA and CDR2 YNFKEQ. Unmatched junction bases numbered 10, after V lost 0 bases and J lost 16 bases. The chain's CDR3 is CASSQDLGDRAQHF. The CDR3 DNA reads TGTGCCAGCAGCCAAGATTTAGGGGACAGGGCGCAACATTTT.

The gene calls are TRBV15 and TRBJ2-1; the D call may be TRBD1 or TRBD2 (6 bases each). The V gene's germline CDR1 is LNHNV and CDR2 YYDKDF (reference sequence). V was clipped by 0 bases and J by 8 bases, with 20 bases between them. The CDR3 runs 17 residues. This chain's CDR3 is CATSRDRGRGLGDEQFF. The CDR3 DNA is TGTGCCACCAGCAGAGATAGGGGACGGGGGCTCGGGGATGAGCAGTTCTTC.

J is TRBJ1-5 and V is TRBV7-9; D uncertain. The length of the CDR3 is 13 residues. Trimming left V 2 bases short and J 7 bases short, with 9 bases between. CDR1 is SEHNR, CDR2 FQNEAQ, per germline (reference sequence). The CDR3 nucleotides are TGTGCCAGCAGCTTAAGAAAGGGCCAGCCCCAGCATTTT. Protein: CASSLRKGQPQHF.

This clonotype was seen ten or more times. This chain uses TRBV5-1 with TRBJ2-3, with TRBD1 identical over 7 bases. Germline V gene data show CDR1 as SGHRS and CDR2 as YFSETQ. Germline trimming cut 7 bases from V and 0 bases from J; bases unmatched to any gene: 5. This CDR3 has 14 amino acids. CDR3 nucleotide sequence: TGCGCCAGCTTCGAGGGACAGAGCACAGATACGCAGTATTTT. The encoded protein is CASFEGQSTDTQYF.

This chain connects TRBV20-1 to TRBJ1-2, with 7 bases that match TRBD1. The germline V gene encodes CDR1 DFQATT and CDR2 SNEGSKA (reference sequence). CDR3 length equals 14 residues. After removal of 5 bases from V and 7 bases from J, the junction contained 13 bases not matched to a gene. CDR3 amino acids: CSAPSPGQTCGYTF. The CDR3 DNA reads as TGCAGTGCTCCCTCCCCGGGACAGACCTGTGGCTACACCTTC.

For the CDR3, the DNA is TGCAGCGTTAGGGGCATGAACACTGAAGCTTTCTTT. Amino acid sequence: CSVRGMNTEAFF. The V gene is TRBV29-1, the J gene TRBJ1-1, with a weak D call TRBD1 (5 bases). The CDR3 sequence is 12 residues long. Trimming removed 5 bases from V and 0 bases from J, with 7 bases in between. Germline CDR1 is SQVTM and CDR2 is ANQGSEA.